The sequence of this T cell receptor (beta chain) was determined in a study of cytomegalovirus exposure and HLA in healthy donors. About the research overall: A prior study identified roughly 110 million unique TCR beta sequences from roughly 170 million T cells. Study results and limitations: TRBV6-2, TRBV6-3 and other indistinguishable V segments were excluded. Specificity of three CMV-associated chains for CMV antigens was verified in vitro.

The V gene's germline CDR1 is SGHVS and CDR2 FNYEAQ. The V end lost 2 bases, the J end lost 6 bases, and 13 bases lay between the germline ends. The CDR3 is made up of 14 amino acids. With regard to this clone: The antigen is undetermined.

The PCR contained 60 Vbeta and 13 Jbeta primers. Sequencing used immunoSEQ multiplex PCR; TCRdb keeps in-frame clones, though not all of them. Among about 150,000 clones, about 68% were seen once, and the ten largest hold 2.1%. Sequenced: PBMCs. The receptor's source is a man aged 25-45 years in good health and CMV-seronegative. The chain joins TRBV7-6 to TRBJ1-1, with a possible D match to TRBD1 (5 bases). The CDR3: CASSLPQGHPEAFF. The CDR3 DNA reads TGTGCCAGCAGCTTACCCCAGGGCCATCCTGAAGCTTTCTTT. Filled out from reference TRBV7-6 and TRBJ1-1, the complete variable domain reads GAGVSQSPRYKVTKRGQDVALRCDPISGHVSLYWYRQALGQGPEFLTYFNYEAQQDKSGLPNDRFSAERPEGSISTLTIQRTEQRDSAMYRCASSLPQGHPEAFFGQGTRLTVV.